The entry that follows covers one TCR beta chain sequence. What it recognizes is unknown. Of the isolated RNA, all was reverse transcribed, and so the sequenced material was expressed TCRB transcripts. The table came from immunoSEQ multiplex PCR; TCRdb's copy has only in-frame clones and leaves some out. Of roughly 140,000 clones listed, less than 9.5% were seen once; the top ten hold approximately 0.65%. V was pared by 7 bases and J by 5 bases, with 17 bases between. CDR3 length: 14 amino acids. Germline values: CDR1 MNHEY, CDR2 SVGAGI. This sample was included in a study of beta chain features in type 1 diabetes. General study results and limits: Moderate yet significant TCRB CDR3 shortening was seen in Type 1 diabetes patients in all four CD4+ subsets. TCRB rearrangement may or may not be influenced by HLA type; here this remained unresolved.

The receptor was derived from a man between 18 and 35 years old in good health. The source material was central memory CD4+ T cells from blood. The rearrangement joins TRBV6-5 to TRBJ1-1; D unclear. CDR3 loop: CASTPAPGGTEAFF. CDR3 coding DNA: TGTGCCAGCACTCCGGCTCCGGGAGGGACTGAAGCTTTCTTT.